This entry features one T cell receptor (beta chain) sequence. Libraries were prepared by immunoSEQ multiplex PCR; TCRdb keeps only in-frame clonotypes and omits some of them. Among about 250,000 clones, roughly 86% were seen once, and the ten largest hold around 1.7%. The data originate from a study of blood T cell repertoires in COVID-19. Study background: Whether acute or convalescent, the COVID-19 samples came from the United States, Italy and Spain. T cells, B-cell-depleted T cells, or PBMCs supplied cDNA or gDNA.

The CDR3 contains 14 residues. The germline V gene has CDR1 SGHNT and CDR2 YENEEA. With 5 bases clipped from V and 1 base from J, the junction kept 4 bases outside the gene matches. This clonotype originated in a woman between 55 and 75 years old who had recovered from COVID-19. V gene TRBV11-3 combines with J gene TRBJ2-5; TRBD1 matches at 7 bases. What was sequenced was peripheral blood. The CDR3 DNA reads TGTGCCAGCAGCACCCACAGGGGCCAAGAGACCCAGTACTTC. This gives the protein CASSTHRGQETQYF.